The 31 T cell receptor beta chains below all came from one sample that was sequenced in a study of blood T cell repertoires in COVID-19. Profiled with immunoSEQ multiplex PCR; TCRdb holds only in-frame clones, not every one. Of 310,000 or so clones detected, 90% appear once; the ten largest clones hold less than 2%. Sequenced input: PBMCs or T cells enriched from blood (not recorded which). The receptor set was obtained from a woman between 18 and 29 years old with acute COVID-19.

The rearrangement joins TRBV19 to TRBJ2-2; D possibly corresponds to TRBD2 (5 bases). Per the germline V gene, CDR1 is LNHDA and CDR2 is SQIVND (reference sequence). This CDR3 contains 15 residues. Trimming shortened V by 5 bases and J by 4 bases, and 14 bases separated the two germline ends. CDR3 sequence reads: CASSGVASTTGELFF. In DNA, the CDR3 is TGTGCCAGTAGTGGGGTAGCGTCGACCACCGGGGAGCTGTTTTTT.

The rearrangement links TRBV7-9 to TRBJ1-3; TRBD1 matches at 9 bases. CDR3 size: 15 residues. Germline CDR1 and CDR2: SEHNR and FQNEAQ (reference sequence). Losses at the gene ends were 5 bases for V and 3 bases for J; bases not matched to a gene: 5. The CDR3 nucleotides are TGTGCCAGCAGCCCCCGGACAGGGGTTGGAAACACCATATATTTT. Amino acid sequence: CASSPRTGVGNTIYF. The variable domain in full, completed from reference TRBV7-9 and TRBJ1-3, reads DTGVSQNPRHKITKRGQNVTFRCDPISEHNRLYWYRQTLGQGPEFLTYFQNEAQLEKSRLLSDRFSAERPKGSFSTLEIQRTEQGDSAMYLCASSPRTGVGNTIYFGEGSWLTVV.

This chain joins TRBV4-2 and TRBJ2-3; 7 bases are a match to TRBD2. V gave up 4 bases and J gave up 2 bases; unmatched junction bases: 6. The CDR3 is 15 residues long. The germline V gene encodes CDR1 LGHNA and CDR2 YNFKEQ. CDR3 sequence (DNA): TGTGCCAGCAGCCTCACCGGGACTACCACAGATACGCAGTATTTT. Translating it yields CASSLTGTTTDTQYF.

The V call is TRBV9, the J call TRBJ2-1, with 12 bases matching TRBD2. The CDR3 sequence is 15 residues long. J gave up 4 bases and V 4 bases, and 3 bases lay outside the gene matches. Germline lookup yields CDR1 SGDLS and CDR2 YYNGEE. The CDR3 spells CASSNGLAGYNEQFF. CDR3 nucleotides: TGTGCCAGCAGCAACGGACTAGCGGGATACAATGAGCAGTTCTTC. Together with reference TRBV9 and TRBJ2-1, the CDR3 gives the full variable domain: DSGVTQTPKHLITATGQRVTLRCSPRSGDLSVYWYQQSLDQGLQFLIQYYNGEERAKGNILERFSAQQFPDLHSELNLSSLELGDSALYFCASSNGLAGYNEQFFGPGTRLTVL.

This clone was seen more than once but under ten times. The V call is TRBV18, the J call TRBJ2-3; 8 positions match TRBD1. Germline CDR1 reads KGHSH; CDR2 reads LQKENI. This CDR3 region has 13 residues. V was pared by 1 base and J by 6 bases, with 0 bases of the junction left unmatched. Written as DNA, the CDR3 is TGTGCCAGCTCACCACGGGACAGGGATACGCAGTATTTT. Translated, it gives CASSPRDRDTQYF. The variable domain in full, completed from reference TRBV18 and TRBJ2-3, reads NAGVMQNPRHLVRRRGQEARLRCSPMKGHSHVYWYRQLPEEGLKFMVYLQKENIIDESGMPKERFSAEFPKEGPSILRIQQVVRGDSAAYFCASSPRDRDTQYFGPGTRLTVL.

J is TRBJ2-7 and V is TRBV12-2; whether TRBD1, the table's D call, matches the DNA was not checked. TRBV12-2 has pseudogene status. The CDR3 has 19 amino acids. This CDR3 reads CASRPIPRRRDRSHPGQYF. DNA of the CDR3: TGTGCAAGTCGCCCAATCCCCCGAAGGCGGGACAGGAGTCATCCCGGGCAGTACTTC.

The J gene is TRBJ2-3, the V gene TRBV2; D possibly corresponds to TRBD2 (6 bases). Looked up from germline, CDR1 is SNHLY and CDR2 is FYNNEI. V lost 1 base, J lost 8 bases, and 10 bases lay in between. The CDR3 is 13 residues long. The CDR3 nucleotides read TGTGCCAGCAGTGAAGGCTTGGAGGGTACGCAGTATTTT. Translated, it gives CASSEGLEGTQYF.

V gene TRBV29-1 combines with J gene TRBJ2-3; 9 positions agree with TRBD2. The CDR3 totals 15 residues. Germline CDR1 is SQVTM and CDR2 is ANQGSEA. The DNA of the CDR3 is TGCAGTCCCGACCCGGGGCTAGCGGGGCCAGATACGCAGTATTTT. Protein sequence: CSPDPGLAGPDTQYF.

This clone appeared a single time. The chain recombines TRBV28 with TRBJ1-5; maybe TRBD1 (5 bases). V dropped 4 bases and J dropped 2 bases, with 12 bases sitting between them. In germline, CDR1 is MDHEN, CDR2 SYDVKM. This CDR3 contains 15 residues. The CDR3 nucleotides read TGTGCCAGCAGTTCCCCAGGACATGGCAATCAGCCCCAGCATTTT. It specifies CASSSPGHGNQPQHF. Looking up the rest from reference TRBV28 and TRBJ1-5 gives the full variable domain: DVKVTQSSRYLVKRTGEKVFLECVQDMDHENMFWYRQDPGLGLRLIYFSYDVKMKEKGDIPEGYSVSREKKERFSLILESASTNQTSMYLCASSSPGHGNQPQHFGDGTRLSIL.

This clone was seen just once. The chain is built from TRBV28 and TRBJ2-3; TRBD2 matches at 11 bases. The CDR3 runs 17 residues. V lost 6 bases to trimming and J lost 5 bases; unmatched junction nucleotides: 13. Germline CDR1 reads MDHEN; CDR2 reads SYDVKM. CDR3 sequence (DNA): TGTGCCAGCAGCCGCGGGGGGCTAGCGGGAGGAGGAGATACGCAGTATTTT. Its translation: CASSRGGLAGGGDTQYF.

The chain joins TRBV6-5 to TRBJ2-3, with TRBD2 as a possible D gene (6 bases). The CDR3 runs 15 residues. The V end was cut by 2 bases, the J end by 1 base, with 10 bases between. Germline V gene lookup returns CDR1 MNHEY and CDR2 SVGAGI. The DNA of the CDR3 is TGTGCCAGCAGTTACAGGGGCGGGGGCACAGATACGCAGTATTTT. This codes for CASSYRGGGTDTQYF.

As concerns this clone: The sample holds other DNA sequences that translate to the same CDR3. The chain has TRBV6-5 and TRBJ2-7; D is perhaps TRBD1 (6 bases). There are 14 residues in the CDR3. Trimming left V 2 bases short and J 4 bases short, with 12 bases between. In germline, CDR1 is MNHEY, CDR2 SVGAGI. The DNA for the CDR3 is TGTGCCAGCAGTTACACACTCAGGGGATACGAGCAGTACTTC. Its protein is CASSYTLRGYEQYF.

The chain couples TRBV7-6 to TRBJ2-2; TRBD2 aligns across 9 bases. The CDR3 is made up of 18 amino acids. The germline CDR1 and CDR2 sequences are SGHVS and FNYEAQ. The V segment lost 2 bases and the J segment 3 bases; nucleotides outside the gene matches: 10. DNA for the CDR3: TGTGCCAGCAGCTTAAGGCTAGCGGGATTGCGGGACACCGGGGAGCTGTTTTTT. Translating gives CASSLRLAGLRDTGELFF.

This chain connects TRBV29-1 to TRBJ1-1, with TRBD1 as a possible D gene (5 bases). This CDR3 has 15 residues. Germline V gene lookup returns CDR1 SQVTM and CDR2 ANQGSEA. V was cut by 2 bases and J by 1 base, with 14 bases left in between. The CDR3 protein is CSVETGTRGNTEAFF. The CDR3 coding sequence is TGCAGCGTTGAAACTGGGACTCGGGGGAACACTGAAGCTTTCTTT.

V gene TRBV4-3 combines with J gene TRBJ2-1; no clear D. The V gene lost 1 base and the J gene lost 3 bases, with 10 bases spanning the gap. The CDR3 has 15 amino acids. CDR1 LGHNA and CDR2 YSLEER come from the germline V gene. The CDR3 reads CASSQGSSLYNEQFF. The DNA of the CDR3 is TGCGCCAGCAGCCAAGGTTCGAGTCTCTACAATGAGCAGTTCTTC.

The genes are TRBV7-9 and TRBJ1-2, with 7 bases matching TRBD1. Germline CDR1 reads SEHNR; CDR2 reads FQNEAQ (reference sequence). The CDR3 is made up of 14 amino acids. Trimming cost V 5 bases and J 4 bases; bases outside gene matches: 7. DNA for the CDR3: TGTGCCAGCAGCCAGGGGGGACCTCCCTATGGCTACACCTTC. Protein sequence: CASSQGGPPYGYTF. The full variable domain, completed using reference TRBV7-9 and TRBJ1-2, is DTGVSQNPRHKITKRGQNVTFRCDPISEHNRLYWYRQTLGQGPEFLTYFQNEAQLEKSRLLSDRFSAERPKGSFSTLEIQRTEQGDSAMYLCASSQGGPPYGYTFGSGTRLTVV.

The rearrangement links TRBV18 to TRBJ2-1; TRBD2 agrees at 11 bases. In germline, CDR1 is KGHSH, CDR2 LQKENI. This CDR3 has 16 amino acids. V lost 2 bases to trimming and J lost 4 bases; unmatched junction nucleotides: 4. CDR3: CASSPLTSGVYNEQFF. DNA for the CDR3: TGTGCCAGCTCACCATTGACTAGCGGGGTTTACAATGAGCAGTTCTTC.

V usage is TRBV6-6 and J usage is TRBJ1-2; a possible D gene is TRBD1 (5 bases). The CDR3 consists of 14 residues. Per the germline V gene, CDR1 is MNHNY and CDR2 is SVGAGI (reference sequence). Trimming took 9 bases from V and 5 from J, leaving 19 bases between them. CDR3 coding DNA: TGTGCCAGTACCCCGGCCCCGGGGACTTATGGCTACACCTTC. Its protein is CASTPAPGTYGYTF.

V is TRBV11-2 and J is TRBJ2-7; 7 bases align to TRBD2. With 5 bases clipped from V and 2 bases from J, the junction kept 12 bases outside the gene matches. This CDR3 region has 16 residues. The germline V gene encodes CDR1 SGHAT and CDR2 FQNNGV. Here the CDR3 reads CASSDTAGGSAYEQYF. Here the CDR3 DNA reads TGTGCCAGCAGCGACACTGCCGGGGGGAGTGCCTACGAGCAGTACTTC.

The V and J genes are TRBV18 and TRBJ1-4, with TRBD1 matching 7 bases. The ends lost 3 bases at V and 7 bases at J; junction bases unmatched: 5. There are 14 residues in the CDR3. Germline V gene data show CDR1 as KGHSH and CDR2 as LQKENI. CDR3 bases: TGTGCCAGCTCACCCCCCGGGGACAGTGAAAAACTGTTTTTT. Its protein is CASSPPGDSEKLFF.

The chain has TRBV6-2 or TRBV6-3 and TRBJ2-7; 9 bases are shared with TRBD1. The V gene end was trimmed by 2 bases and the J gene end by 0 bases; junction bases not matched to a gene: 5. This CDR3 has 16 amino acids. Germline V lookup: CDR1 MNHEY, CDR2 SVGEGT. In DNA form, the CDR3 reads TGTGCCAGCAGTTACAATCTGGACAGGGGCTCCTACGAGCAGTACTTC. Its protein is CASSYNLDRGSYEQYF.

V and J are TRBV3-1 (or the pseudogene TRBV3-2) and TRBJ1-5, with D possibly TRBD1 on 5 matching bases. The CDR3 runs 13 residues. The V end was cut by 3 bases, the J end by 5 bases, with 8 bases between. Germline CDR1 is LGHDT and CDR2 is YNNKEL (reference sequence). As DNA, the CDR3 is TGTGCCAGCAGCCAGGGACTCGATCAGCCCCAGCATTTT. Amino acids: CASSQGLDQPQHF.

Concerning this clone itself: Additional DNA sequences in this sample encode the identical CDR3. The CDR3 loop reads CASSSVQTNYGYTF. The DNA for the CDR3 is TGTGCCAGCAGTTCGGTACAGACTAACTATGGCTACACCTTC. The chain carries TRBV27 and TRBJ1-2; D remains ambiguous. CDR1 and CDR2 (germline): MNHEY, SMNVEV (reference sequence). Trimming left V 4 bases short and J 0 bases short, with 9 bases between. The CDR3 loop spans 14 amino acids.

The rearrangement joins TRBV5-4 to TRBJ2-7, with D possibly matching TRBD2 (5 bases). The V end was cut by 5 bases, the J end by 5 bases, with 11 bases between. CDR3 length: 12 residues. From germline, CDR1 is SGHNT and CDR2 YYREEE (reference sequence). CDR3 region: CASRQPGNEQYF. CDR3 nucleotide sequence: TGTGCCAGCAGGCAGCCGGGGAACGAGCAGTACTTC.

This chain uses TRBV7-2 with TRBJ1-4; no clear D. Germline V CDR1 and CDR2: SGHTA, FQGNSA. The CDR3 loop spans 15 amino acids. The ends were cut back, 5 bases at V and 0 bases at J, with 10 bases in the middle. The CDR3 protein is CASSQQEATNEKLFF. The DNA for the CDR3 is TGTGCCAGCAGCCAGCAGGAGGCAACTAATGAAAAACTGTTTTTT.

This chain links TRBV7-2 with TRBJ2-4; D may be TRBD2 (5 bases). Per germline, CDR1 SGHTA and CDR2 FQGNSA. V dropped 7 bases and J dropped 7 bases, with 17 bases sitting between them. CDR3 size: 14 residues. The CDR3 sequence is CASMDGGRTNIQYF. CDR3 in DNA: TGTGCCAGCATGGACGGAGGTAGAACTAACATTCAGTACTTC.

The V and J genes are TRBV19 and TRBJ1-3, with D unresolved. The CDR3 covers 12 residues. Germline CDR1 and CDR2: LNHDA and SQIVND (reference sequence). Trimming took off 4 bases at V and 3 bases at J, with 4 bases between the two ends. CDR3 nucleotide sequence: TGTGCCAGTAGTAATCATGGAAACACCATATATTTT. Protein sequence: CASSNHGNTIYF.

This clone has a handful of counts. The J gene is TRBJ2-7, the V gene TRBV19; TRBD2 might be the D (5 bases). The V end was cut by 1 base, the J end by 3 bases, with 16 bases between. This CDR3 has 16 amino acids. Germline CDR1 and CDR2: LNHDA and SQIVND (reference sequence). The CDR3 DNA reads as TGTGCCAGTAGTATAGCAGCGAGAGGGTCGAACTACGAGCAGTACTTC. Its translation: CASSIAARGSNYEQYF.

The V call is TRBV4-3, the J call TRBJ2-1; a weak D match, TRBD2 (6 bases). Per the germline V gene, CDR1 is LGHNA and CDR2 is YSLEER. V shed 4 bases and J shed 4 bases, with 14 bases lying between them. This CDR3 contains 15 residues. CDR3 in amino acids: CASSLGTAVYNEQFF. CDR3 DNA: TGCGCCAGCAGCCTGGGGACTGCGGTTTACAATGAGCAGTTCTTC.

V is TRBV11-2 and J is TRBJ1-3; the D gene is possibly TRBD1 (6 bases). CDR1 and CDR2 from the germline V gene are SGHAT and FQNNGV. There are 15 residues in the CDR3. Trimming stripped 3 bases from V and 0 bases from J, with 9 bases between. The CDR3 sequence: CASSFRQDSGNTIYF. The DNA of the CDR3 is TGTGCCAGCAGCTTTAGACAGGACTCTGGAAACACCATATATTTT.

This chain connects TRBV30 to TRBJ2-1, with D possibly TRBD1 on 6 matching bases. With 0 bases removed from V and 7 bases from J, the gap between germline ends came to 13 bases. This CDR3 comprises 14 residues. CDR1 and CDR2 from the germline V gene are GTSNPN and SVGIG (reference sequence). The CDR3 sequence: CAWSVRIQGNEQFF. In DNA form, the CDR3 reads TGTGCCTGGAGTGTCCGGATACAGGGAAATGAGCAGTTCTTC.